These 17 T cell receptor beta chains originate from one sample sequenced in a study of blood T cell repertoires in COVID-19. Only in-frame clones appear in the TCRdb table, and some are missing; sequencing was by immunoSEQ multiplex PCR. The sample contains approximately 89,000 clones, 80% of which appear only once. The sample taken for sequencing was peripheral blood. These TCRs come from an elderly woman with acute or convalescent COVID-19.

The chain recombines TRBV7-2 with TRBJ2-7, with 10 bases fitting TRBD2. CDR1 is SGHTA, CDR2 FQGNSA, per germline. V dropped 5 bases and J dropped 3; count of bases not matched to a gene: 10. The CDR3 extends over 16 amino acids. The CDR3 loop reads CASSRGLAGDYYEQYF. CDR3 in DNA: TGTGCCAGCAGCAGGGGCCTAGCGGGGGACTACTACGAGCAGTACTTC.

This clone was picked up a small number of times. The V call is TRBV19, the J call TRBJ2-1; 7 bases align to TRBD1. With V trimmed by 1 base and J by 2 bases, 2 bases remained unmatched. CDR3 length equals 15 residues. CDR1 is LNHDA and CDR2 is SQIVND in the germline V gene (reference sequence). The CDR3 protein is CASSIVTGTYNEQFF. As DNA, the CDR3 is TGTGCCAGTAGTATAGTGACAGGGACCTACAATGAGCAGTTCTTC.

The chain links TRBV24-1 to TRBJ2-5; TRBD2 might be the D (5 bases). Trimming took 4 bases from V and 1 from J, leaving 12 bases between them. The CDR3 extends over 15 amino acids. Germline values: CDR1 KGHDR, CDR2 SFDVKD. The CDR3 loop reads CATSDASEGQETQYF. CDR3 bases: TGTGCCACCAGTGACGCGAGTGAGGGCCAAGAGACCCAGTACTTC.

V gene TRBV5-4 combines with J gene TRBJ2-2; 9 bases agree with TRBD1. CDR1 and CDR2 (germline): SGHNT, YYREEE (reference sequence). There are 16 residues in the CDR3. Losses at the gene ends were 4 bases for V and 6 bases for J; bases not matched to a gene: 10. CDR3 sequence reads: CASSPQNRGRSGELFF. The CDR3 DNA sequence: TGTGCCAGCAGCCCCCAAAACAGGGGGCGATCCGGGGAGCTGTTTTTT.

The chain has TRBV24-1 and TRBJ2-3, with 7 bases lining up with TRBD2. CDR1 KGHDR and CDR2 SFDVKD come from the germline V gene. The CDR3 is made up of 15 amino acids. V lost 4 bases and J lost 0; bases outside the gene matches: 3. This chain's CDR3 is CATSDPAGSTDTQYF. The DNA for the CDR3 is TGTGCCACCAGTGACCCAGCGGGAAGCACAGATACGCAGTATTTT.

The chain joins TRBV2 to TRBJ1-1, with 7 bases identical to TRBD1. The CDR3 length is 15 residues. Germline CDR1 and CDR2: SNHLY and FYNNEI. V lost 5 bases to trimming and J lost 1 base; unmatched junction nucleotides: 7. CDR3 region: CASSSQGGGNTEAFF. The CDR3 bases are TGTGCCAGCAGTAGTCAGGGGGGCGGGAACACTGAAGCTTTCTTT.

This clone showed up just a few times. The chain employs TRBV2 and TRBJ2-7, with D possibly matching TRBD2 (6 bases). Germline V lookup: CDR1 SNHLY, CDR2 FYNNEI. V was clipped by 2 bases and J by 7 bases, with 15 bases between them. The CDR3 loop spans 14 amino acids. CDR3 sequence reads: CASSEIGGLGEQYF. For the CDR3, the DNA is TGTGCCAGCAGTGAAATCGGGGGTTTGGGTGAGCAGTACTTC. The entire variable domain, with the rest obtained from reference TRBV2 and TRBJ2-7, is as follows: EPEVTQTPSHQVTQMGQEVILRCVPISNHLYFYWYRQILGQKVEFLVSFYNNEISEKSEIFDDQFSVERPDGSNFTLKIRSTKLEDSAMYFCASSEIGGLGEQYFGPGTRLTVT.

The CDR3 DNA reads TGTGCCACCGAGGACAGGGCTGGGACAGATACGCAGTATTTT. Its translation is CATEDRAGTDTQYF. The genes are TRBV6-5 and TRBJ2-3; TRBD1 matches 8 bases. Germline V CDR1 and CDR2: MNHEY, SVGAGI. There are 14 residues in the CDR3. V dropped 10 bases and J dropped 3; count of bases not matched to a gene: 9.

This chain joins TRBV19 and TRBJ2-7; D is uncertain. The V end lost 3 bases, the J end lost 0 bases, and 6 bases lay between the germline ends. The CDR3 is 13 residues long. Germline loops: CDR1 LNHDA, CDR2 SQIVND (reference sequence). This CDR3 is CASSMLSSYEQYF. The CDR3 nucleotides read TGTGCCAGTAGTATGCTGAGCTCCTACGAGCAGTACTTC.

This CDR3 is CASSPVGSGRAYEQYF. The CDR3 DNA reads as TGTGCCAGCAGCCCAGTGGGTAGCGGGAGGGCCTACGAGCAGTACTTC. The chain uses TRBV5-5 and TRBJ2-7; TRBD2 agrees at 11 bases. CDR1 and CDR2 from the germline V gene are SGHKS and YYEKEE (reference sequence). The CDR3 loop spans 16 amino acids. After removal of 4 bases from V and 2 bases from J, the junction contained 8 bases not matched to a gene.

As for this clone: An end of the junction differs from the germline gene, which may be a read error. The chain carries TRBV7-2 and TRBJ1-1, with D unclear. The length of the CDR3 is 14 residues. Germline CDR1 is SGHTA and CDR2 is FQGNSA. This chain's CDR3 is CASSLEARNIEAFF. The CDR3 DNA reads as TGTGCCAGCAGCTTAGAGGCGCGGAACATTGAAGCTTTCTTT.

The chain links TRBV5-1 to TRBJ2-5, with a possible D match to TRBD1 (5 bases). This CDR3 is built from 15 residues. The germline V and J ends were trimmed by 4 bases and 1 base, with 14 bases remaining between them. The germline CDR1 and CDR2 sequences are SGHRS and YFSETQ. The CDR3 DNA follows: TGCGCCAGCAGCCAGGACCCAGGGTCCCAAGAGACCCAGTACTTC. Its translation: CASSQDPGSQETQYF.

The chain employs TRBV20-1 and TRBJ1-4; tentatively, D is TRBD1 (6 bases). The ends were cut back, 5 bases at V and 14 bases at J, with 12 bases in the middle. The CDR3 has 10 amino acids. Per the germline V gene, CDR1 is DFQATT and CDR2 is SNEGSKA (reference sequence). CDR3 bases: TGCAGTGCTTTCGGCAGGGGCCTGTTTTTT. This codes for CSAFGRGLFF.

The genes are TRBV5-1 and TRBJ1-6; D might be TRBD1 (5 bases). CDR1 and CDR2 (germline): SGHRS, YFSETQ. The length of the CDR3 is 16 residues. V dropped 6 bases and J dropped 4 bases, with 17 bases sitting between them. CDR3 residues: CASTRQSVDYNSPLHF. The CDR3 DNA reads TGCGCCAGCACCCGACAGAGTGTGGATTATAATTCACCCCTCCACTTT.

V and J are TRBV25-1 and TRBJ1-1; possible D gene TRBD1, 5 bases. The CDR3 has 14 residues. V shed 4 bases and J shed 8 bases, with 17 bases lying between them. Germline lookup yields CDR1 MGHDK and CDR2 SYGVNS. CDR3 loop: CASSGPGLPIEAFF. The DNA for the CDR3 is TGTGCCAGCAGTGGCCCGGGACTGCCGATCGAAGCTTTCTTT.

This rearrangement joins TRBV20-1 to TRBJ2-3, with a possible D match to TRBD2 (6 bases). CDR3 size: 14 residues. Trimming took off 3 bases at V and 6 bases at J, with 16 bases between the two ends. Per the germline V gene, CDR1 is DFQATT and CDR2 is SNEGSKA (reference sequence). CDR3 coding DNA: TGCAGTGCTAGTTTGGGGGGTCGAGCGGATACGCAGTATTTT. It is translated as CSASLGGRADTQYF.

The sample holds one count of this clone. The chain combines TRBV18 with TRBJ1-4, with 12 bases fitting TRBD1. This CDR3 contains 15 residues. Trimming took 8 bases from V and 2 from J; bases not matched to a gene: 3. CDR1 is KGHSH, CDR2 LQKENI, per germline. This CDR3 reads CASAGQGATNEKLFF. The CDR3 coding sequence is TGTGCCAGCGCGGGACAGGGGGCGACTAATGAAAAACTGTTTTTT.